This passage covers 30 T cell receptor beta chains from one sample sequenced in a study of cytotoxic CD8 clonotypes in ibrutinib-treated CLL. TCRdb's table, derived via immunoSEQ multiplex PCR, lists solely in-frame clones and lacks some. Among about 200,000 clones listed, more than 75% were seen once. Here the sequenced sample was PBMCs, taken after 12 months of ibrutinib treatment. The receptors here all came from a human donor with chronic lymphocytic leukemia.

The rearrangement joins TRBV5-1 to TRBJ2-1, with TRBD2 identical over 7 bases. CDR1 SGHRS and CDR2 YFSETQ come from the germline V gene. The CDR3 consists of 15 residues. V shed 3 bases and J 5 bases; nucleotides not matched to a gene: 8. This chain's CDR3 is CASSSREFGNNEQFF. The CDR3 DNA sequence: TGCGCCAGCAGCTCGCGGGAGTTCGGGAACAATGAGCAGTTCTTC.

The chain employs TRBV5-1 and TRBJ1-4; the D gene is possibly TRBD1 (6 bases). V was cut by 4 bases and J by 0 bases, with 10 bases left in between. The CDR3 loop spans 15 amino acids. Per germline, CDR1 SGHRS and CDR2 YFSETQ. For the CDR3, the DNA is TGCGCCAGCAGCGGGCAGGGGACAACTAATGAAAAACTGTTTTTT. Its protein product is CASSGQGTTNEKLFF.

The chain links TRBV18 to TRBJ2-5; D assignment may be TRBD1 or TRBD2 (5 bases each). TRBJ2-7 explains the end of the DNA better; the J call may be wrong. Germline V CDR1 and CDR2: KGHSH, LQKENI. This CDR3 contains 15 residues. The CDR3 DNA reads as TGTGCCAGCTCACGGACACGGGACCCTCCCTACGAGCAGTACTTC. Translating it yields CASSRTRDPPYEQYF.

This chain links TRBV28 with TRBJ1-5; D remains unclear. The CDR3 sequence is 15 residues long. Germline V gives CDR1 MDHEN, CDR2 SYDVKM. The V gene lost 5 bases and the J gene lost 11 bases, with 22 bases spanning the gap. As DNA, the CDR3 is TGTGCCAGCAGTCCGGTTACGGCGTATAATCTAGCCCAGCATTTT. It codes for CASSPVTAYNLAQHF.

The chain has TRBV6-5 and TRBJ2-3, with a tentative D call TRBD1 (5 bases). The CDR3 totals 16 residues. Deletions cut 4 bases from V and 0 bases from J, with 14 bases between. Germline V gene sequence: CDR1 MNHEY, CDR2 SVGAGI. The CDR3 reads CASSLQGTFSTDTQYF. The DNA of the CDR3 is TGTGCCAGCAGTTTGCAGGGAACTTTTAGCACAGATACGCAGTATTTT.

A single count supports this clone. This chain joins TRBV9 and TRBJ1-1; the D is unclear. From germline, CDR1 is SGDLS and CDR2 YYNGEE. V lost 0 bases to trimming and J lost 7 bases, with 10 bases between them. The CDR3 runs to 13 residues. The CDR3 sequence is CASSVAPEGEAFF. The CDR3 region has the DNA TGTGCCAGCAGCGTAGCTCCGGAGGGTGAAGCTTTCTTT.

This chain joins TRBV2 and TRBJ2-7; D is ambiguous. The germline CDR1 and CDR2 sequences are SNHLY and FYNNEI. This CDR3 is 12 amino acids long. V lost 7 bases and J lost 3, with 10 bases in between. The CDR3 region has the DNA TGTGCCAGCAATCCCCCGGGCTACGAGCAGTACTTC. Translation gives CASNPPGYEQYF.

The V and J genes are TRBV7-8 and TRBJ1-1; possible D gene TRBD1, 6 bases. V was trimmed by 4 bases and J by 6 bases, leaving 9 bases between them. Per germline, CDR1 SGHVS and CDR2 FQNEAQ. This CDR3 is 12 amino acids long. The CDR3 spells CASSSQGPEAFF. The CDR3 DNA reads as TGTGCCAGCAGCTCACAGGGCCCTGAAGCTTTCTTT.

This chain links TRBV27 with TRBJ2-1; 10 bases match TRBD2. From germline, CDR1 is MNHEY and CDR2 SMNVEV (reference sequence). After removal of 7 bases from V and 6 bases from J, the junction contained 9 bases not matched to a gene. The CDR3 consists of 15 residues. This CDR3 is CASTPLAGGTNEQFF. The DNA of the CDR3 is TGTGCCAGCACCCCGTTAGCGGGGGGAACCAATGAGCAGTTCTTC.

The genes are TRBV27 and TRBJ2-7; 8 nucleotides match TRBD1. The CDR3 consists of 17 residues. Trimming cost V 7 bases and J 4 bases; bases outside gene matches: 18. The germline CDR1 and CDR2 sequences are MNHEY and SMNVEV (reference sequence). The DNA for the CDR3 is TGTGCCAGCACCTTCACCGGACAGGGAGGTGGGCGATACGAGCAGTACTTC. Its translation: CASTFTGQGGGRYEQYF.

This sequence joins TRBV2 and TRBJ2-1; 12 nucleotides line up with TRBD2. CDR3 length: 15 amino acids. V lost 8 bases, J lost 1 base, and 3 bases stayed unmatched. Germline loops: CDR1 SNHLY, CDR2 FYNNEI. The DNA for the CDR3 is TGTGCCAGCGCTCTAGCGGGAGGGTCCTACAATGAGCAGTTCTTC. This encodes CASALAGGSYNEQFF.

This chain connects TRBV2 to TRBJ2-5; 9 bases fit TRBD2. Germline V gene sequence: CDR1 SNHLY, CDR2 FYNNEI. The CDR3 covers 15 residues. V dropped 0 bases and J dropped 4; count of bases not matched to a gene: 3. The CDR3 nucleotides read TGTGCCAGCAGTGAAGCGGCTAGCGGGGTAGAGACCCAGTACTTC. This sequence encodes CASSEAASGVETQYF. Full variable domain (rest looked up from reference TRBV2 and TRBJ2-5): EPEVTQTPSHQVTQMGQEVILRCVPISNHLYFYWYRQILGQKVEFLVSFYNNEISEKSEIFDDQFSVERPDGSNFTLKIRSTKLEDSAMYFCASSEAASGVETQYFGPGTRLLVL.

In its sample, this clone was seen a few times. CDR3 bases: TGCGCCAGCTATCCGGGACAGGGTACAGATACGCAGTATTTT. It encodes CASYPGQGTDTQYF. This sequence joins TRBV5-1 and TRBJ2-3; the match to TRBD1 covers 9 bases. Losses at the gene ends were 7 bases for V and 3 bases for J; bases not matched to a gene: 6. This CDR3 is 14 amino acids long. CDR1 is SGHRS, CDR2 YFSETQ, per germline.

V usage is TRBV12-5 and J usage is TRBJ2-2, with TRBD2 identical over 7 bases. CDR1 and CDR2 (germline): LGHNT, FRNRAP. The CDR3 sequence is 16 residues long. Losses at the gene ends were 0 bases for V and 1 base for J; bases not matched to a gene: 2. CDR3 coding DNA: TGTGCTAGTGGTTTGGTACGCGGGGGGAACACCGGGGAGCTGTTTTTT. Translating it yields CASGLVRGGNTGELFF.

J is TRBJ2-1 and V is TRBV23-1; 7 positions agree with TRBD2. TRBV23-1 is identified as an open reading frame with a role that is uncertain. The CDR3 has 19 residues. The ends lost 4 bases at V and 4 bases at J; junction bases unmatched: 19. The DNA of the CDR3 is TGCGCCAGCAGTCTCAACGTGGGGGAGGGCGGAGAGGGGTACAATGAGCAGTTCTTC. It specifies CASSLNVGEGGEGYNEQFF.

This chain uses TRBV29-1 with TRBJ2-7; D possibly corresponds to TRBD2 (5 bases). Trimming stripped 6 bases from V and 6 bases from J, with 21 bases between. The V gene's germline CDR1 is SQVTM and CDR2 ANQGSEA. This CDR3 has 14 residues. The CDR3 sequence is CSVAPGSKASEQYF. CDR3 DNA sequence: TGCAGCGTCGCTCCGGGGTCCAAGGCCTCCGAGCAGTACTTC.

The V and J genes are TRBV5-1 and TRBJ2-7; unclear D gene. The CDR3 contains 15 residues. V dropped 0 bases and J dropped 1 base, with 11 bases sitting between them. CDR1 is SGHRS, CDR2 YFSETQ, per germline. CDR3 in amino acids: CASSLGGYGSYEQYF. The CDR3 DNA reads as TGCGCCAGCAGCTTGGGTGGGTATGGGTCCTACGAGCAGTACTTC.

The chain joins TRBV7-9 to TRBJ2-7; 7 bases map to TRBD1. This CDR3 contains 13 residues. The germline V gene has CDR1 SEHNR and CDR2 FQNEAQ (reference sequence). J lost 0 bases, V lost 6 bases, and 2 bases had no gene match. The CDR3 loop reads CASRGTASYEQYF. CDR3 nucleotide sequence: TGTGCCAGCAGAGGGACAGCCTCCTACGAGCAGTACTTC.

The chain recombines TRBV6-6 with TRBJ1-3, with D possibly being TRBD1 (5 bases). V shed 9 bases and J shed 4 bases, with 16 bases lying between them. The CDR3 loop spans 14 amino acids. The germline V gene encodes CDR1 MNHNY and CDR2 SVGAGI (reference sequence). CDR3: CASSISTEGNTIYF. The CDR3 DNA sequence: TGTGCCAGTAGCATATCGACAGAAGGAAACACCATATATTTT.

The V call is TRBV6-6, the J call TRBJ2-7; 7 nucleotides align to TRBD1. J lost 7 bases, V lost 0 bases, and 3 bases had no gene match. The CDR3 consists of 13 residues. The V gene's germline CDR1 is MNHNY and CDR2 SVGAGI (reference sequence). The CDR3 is CASSYSGGREQYF. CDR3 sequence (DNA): TGTGCCAGCAGTTACTCAGGGGGCAGGGAGCAGTACTTC.

The CDR3 reads CASSQDRFSGANVLTF. The CDR3 nucleotides read TGTGCCAGCAGTCAGGACAGGTTCTCTGGGGCCAACGTCCTGACTTTC. This chain links TRBV5-4 with TRBJ2-6; 7 nucleotides line up with TRBD1. The CDR3 covers 16 residues. Germline values: CDR1 SGHNT, CDR2 YYREEE (reference sequence). The trim removed 5 bases at V and 0 bases at J, leaving 5 bases unmatched. The full variable domain, in which reference TRBV5-4 and TRBJ2-6 provide the parts outside the CDR3, is ETGVTQSPTHLIKTRGQQVTLRCSSQSGHNTVSWYQQALGQGPQFIFQYYREEENGRGNFPPRFSGLQFPNYSSELNVNALELDDSALYLCASSQDRFSGANVLTFGAGSRLTVL.

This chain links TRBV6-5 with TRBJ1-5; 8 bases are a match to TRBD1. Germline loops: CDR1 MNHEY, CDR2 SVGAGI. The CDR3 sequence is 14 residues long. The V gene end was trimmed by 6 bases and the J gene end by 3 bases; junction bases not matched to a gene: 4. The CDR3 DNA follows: TGTGCCAGCAGCGGACAGGGCTACAATCAGCCCCAGCATTTT. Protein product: CASSGQGYNQPQHF.

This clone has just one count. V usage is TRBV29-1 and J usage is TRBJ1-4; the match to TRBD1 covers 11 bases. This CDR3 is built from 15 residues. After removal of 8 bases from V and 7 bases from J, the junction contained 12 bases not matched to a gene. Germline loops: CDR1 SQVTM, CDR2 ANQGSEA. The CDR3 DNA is TGCAGCACGGACGGGACAGGGGGAGCGTCTGAAAAACTGTTTTTT. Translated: CSTDGTGGASEKLFF.

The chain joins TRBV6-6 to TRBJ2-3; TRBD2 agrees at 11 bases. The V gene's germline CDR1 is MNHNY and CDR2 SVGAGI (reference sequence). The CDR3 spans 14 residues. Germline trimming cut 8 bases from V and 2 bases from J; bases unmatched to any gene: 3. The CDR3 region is CASRLAGSTDTQYF. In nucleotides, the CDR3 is TGTGCCAGCCGACTAGCGGGATCCACAGATACGCAGTATTTT.

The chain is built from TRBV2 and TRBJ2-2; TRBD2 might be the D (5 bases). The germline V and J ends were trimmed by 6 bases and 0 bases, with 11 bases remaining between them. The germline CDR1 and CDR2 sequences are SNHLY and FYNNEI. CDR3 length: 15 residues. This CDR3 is CASRETTANTGELFF. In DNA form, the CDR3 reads TGTGCCAGCAGAGAGACTACCGCGAACACCGGGGAGCTGTTTTTT.

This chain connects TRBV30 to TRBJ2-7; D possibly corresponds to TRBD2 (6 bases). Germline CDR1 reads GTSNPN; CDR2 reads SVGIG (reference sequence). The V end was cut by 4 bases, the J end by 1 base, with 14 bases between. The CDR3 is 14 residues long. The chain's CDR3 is CAWNRGTASYEQYF. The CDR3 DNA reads TGTGCCTGGAACCGCGGGACGGCTTCCTACGAGCAGTACTTC.

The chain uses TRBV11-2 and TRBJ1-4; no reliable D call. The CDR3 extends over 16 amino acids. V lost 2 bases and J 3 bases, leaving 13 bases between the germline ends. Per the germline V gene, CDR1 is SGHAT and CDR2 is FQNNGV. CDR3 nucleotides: TGTGCCAGCAGCTTACACGAGGCAGGTTCTAATGAAAAACTGTTTTTT. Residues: CASSLHEAGSNEKLFF.

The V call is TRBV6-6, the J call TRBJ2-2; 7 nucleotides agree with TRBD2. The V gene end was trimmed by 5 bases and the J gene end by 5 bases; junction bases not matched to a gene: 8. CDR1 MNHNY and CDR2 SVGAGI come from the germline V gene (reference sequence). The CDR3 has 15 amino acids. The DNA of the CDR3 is TGTGCCAGCAGTCGACTAGCCTTAAGTACCGGGGAGCTGTTTTTT. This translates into CASSRLALSTGELFF.

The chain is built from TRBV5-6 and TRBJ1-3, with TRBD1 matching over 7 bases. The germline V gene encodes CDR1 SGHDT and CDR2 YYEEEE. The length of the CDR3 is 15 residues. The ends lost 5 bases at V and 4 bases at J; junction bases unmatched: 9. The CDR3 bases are TGTGCCAGCAGGGAGACAGGGAGAGGGGGAAACACCATATATTTT. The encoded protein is CASRETGRGGNTIYF. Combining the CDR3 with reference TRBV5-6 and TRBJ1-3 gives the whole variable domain DAGVTQSPTHLIKTRGQQVTLRCSPKSGHDTVSWYQQALGQGPQFIFQYYEEEERQRGNFPDRFSGHQFPNYSSELNVNALLLGDSALYLCASRETGRGGNTIYFGEGSWLTVV.

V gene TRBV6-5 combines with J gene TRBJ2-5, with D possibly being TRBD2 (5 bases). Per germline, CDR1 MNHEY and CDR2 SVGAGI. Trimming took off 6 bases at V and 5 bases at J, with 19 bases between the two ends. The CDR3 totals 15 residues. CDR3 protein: CASSFGPGYGETQYF. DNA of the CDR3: TGTGCCAGCAGCTTTGGACCGGGGTACGGGGAGACCCAGTACTTC.